These 14 T cell receptor beta chains came from one sample sequenced in a study of blood T cell repertoires in COVID-19. The assay was immunoSEQ multiplex PCR, and TCRdb's table has in-frame clones only and misses some. The table has about 150,000 clones, around 90% seen once; the top ten hold about 4.1%. Sequences were obtained from peripheral blood. The source is a woman aged 55-69 years with active or convalescent COVID-19.

This clone appeared a few times. V is TRBV6-2 or TRBV6-3 and J is TRBJ2-2; 16 bases match TRBD2. Germline assignment: CDR1 MNHEY and CDR2 SVGEGT. Unmatched junction bases numbered 9, after V lost 4 bases and J lost 4 bases. CDR3 length equals 19 residues. The CDR3 region has the DNA TGTGCCAGCAGTTTCCTCCCGGGACTAGCGGGGGGGACCACCGGGGAGCTGTTTTTT. Translating gives CASSFLPGLAGGTTGELFF.

This chain connects TRBV27 to TRBJ1-6, with 7 bases lining up with TRBD1. The CDR3 is 15 residues long. The germline CDR1 and CDR2 sequences are MNHEY and SMNVEV (reference sequence). The V and J ends lost 4 bases and 7 bases, in that order; junction bases with no gene match: 7. CDR3 in amino acids: CASSSGTVGNSPLHF. CDR3 nucleotide sequence: TGTGCCAGCAGTTCCGGGACAGTCGGGAATTCACCCCTCCACTTT.

This chain joins TRBV4-1 and TRBJ2-1; a possible D gene is TRBD2 (6 bases). Deletions cut 2 bases from V and 8 bases from J, with 22 bases between. The CDR3 has 17 amino acids. Germline V gene data show CDR1 as MGHRA and CDR2 as YSYEKL. The CDR3 spells CASSQLNLVPSGDEQFF. The CDR3 DNA follows: TGCGCCAGCAGCCAACTTAATCTCGTGCCCTCGGGGGATGAGCAGTTCTTC.

The J gene is TRBJ2-3, the V gene TRBV30; 12 nucleotides line up with TRBD1. Germline assignment: CDR1 GTSNPN and CDR2 SVGIG (reference sequence). Trimming at V came to 3 bases and at J to 8 bases, leaving 6 bases not matched to a gene. The length of the CDR3 is 14 residues. CDR3 in amino acids: CAWRGQGAKGTQYF. In DNA form, the CDR3 reads TGTGCCTGGAGGGGACAGGGGGCAAAGGGTACGCAGTATTTT.

CDR3 in DNA: TGTGCCAGCAGCCCTAGGACGGGGATTAACTATGGCTACACCTTC. Its protein is CASSPRTGINYGYTF. The chain carries TRBV6-2 or TRBV6-3 and TRBJ1-2, with unresolved D. CDR3 length equals 15 residues. The V end lost 6 bases, the J end lost 1 base, and 15 bases lay between the germline ends. Germline CDR1 reads MNHEY; CDR2 reads SVGEGT.

The chain recombines TRBV19 with TRBJ1-2; the match to TRBD1 covers 7 bases. CDR1 is LNHDA, CDR2 SQIVND, per germline (reference sequence). The CDR3 totals 14 residues. After removal of 4 bases from V and 8 bases from J, the junction contained 10 bases not matched to a gene. In DNA, the CDR3 is TGTGCCAGTAGTAACGGACAGGCCGGACGAGGCTACACCTTC. Translating gives CASSNGQAGRGYTF.

The chain carries TRBV18 and TRBJ2-7, with 7 bases matching TRBD1. The CDR3 runs to 14 residues. V was pared by 3 bases and J by 0 bases, with 2 bases of the junction left unmatched. CDR1 is KGHSH and CDR2 is LQKENI in the germline V gene. CDR3 protein: CASSPTGTSYEQYF. DNA for the CDR3: TGTGCCAGCTCACCGACAGGGACCTCCTACGAGCAGTACTTC.

This chain joins TRBV6-5 and TRBJ2-7; 8 bases are a match to TRBD2. V lost 6 bases to trimming and J lost 6 bases; unmatched junction nucleotides: 13. Germline V CDR1 and CDR2: MNHEY, SVGAGI. There are 15 residues in the CDR3. The CDR3 DNA follows: TGTGCCAGCAGCTACCGACGGGGGGGGCAGTCCGAGCAGTACTTC. Translation: CASSYRRGGQSEQYF.

This chain links TRBV4-3 with TRBJ1-2; TRBD1 might be the D (6 bases). In germline, CDR1 is LGHNA, CDR2 YSLEER. V lost 0 bases, J lost 1 base, and 9 bases lay in between. The CDR3 is made up of 15 amino acids. The CDR3 spells CASSQDRGYNYGYTF. The CDR3 DNA reads TGCGCCAGCAGCCAAGACAGGGGTTATAACTATGGCTACACCTTC.

The gene calls are TRBV30 and TRBJ2-5, with D perhaps TRBD1 (5 bases). This CDR3 comprises 12 residues. Germline assignment: CDR1 GTSNPN and CDR2 SVGIG (reference sequence). Trimming pared 8 bases from V and 4 bases from J, leaving 14 bases between. This CDR3 is CAGATAGETQYF. The CDR3 DNA is TGTGCCGGGGCGACGGCAGGAGAGACCCAGTACTTC.

This rearrangement joins TRBV19 to TRBJ2-2; possibly TRBD2 for D (5 bases). Germline V gene data show CDR1 as LNHDA and CDR2 as SQIVND (reference sequence). V gave up 3 bases and J gave up 2 bases, with 10 bases separating them. The CDR3 length is 15 residues. The chain's CDR3 is CASSIRGSNTGELFF. For the CDR3, the DNA is TGTGCCAGTAGTATTAGAGGGTCCAACACCGGGGAGCTGTTTTTT.

This clone was counted a few times. This sequence joins TRBV18 and TRBJ2-7; maybe TRBD1 (6 bases). This CDR3 has 16 residues. V was pared by 6 bases and J by 1 base, with 19 bases between. Germline V gene sequence: CDR1 KGHSH, CDR2 LQKENI. CDR3 nucleotide sequence: TGTGCCAGCTCCTTTACCCGGGACAAGACATCCTACGAGCAGTACTTC. Its protein product is CASSFTRDKTSYEQYF.

This clone has a single count. The DNA of the CDR3 is TGTGCCAGCAGCCAAAGTGAGGATACGGGCAAAAACATTCAGTACTTC. Protein sequence: CASSQSEDTGKNIQYF. V usage is TRBV3-1 (or the pseudogene TRBV3-2) and J usage is TRBJ2-4, with D hard to call. In germline, CDR1 is LGHDT, CDR2 YNNKEL (reference sequence). The CDR3 spans 16 residues. V gave up 2 bases and J gave up 3 bases, with 14 bases separating them.

The chain is built from TRBV7-2 and TRBJ2-4; D gene ambiguous. Germline CDR1 is SGHTA and CDR2 is FQGNSA. CDR3 length equals 11 residues. With 2 bases removed from V and 8 bases from J, the gap between germline ends came to 4 bases. The CDR3 DNA follows: TGTGCCAGCAGCTTAAGAGACATTCAGTACTTC. It specifies CASSLRDIQYF.